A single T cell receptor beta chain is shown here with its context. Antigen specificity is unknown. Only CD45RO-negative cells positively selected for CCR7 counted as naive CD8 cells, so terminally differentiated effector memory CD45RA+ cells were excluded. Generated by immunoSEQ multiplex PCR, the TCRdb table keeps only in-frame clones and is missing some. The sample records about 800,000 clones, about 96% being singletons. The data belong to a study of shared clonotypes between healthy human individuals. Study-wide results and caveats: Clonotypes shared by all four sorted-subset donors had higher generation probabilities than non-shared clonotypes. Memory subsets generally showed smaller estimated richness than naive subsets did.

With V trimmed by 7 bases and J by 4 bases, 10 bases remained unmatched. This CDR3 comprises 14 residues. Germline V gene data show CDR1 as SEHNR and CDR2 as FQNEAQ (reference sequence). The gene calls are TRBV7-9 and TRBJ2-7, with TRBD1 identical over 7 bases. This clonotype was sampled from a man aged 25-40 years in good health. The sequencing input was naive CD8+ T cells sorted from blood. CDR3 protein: CASKPTDREYEQYF. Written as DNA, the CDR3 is TGTGCCAGCAAACCTACCGACAGGGAGTACGAGCAGTACTTC.